This T cell receptor (beta chain) was sequenced in a study of PD-L1 blockade in urothelial cancer. Study in general: About 90% of the 29 patients were males with bladder-origin urothelial cancer.

Time point described: pretreatment peripheral blood. Per the germline V gene, CDR1 is SEHNR and CDR2 is FQNEAQ (reference sequence). The V end was cut by 1 base, the J end by 3 bases, with 6 bases between. The CDR3 has 13 residues. The authors spiked synthetic TCR analog templates into each PCR. The data were produced by immunoSEQ multiplex PCR, yet TCRdb's version contains in-frame clones alone and is incomplete. Of tens of thousands of clones listed, 90% are singletons. The chain couples TRBV7-9 to TRBJ1-1; D gene uncertain. The specimen was PBMCs, collected around atezolizumab (anti-PD-L1) treatment. This receptor was identified in a man between 65 and 85 years old with urothelial cancer. CDR3 sequence reads: CASSLDGDTEAFF. CDR3 bases: TGTGCCAGCAGCTTAGATGGAGACACTGAAGCTTTCTTT.